This record looks at one TCR beta chain sequence and its context. Some clones are missing from TCRdb's copy, which holds only in-frame ones; the method was immunoSEQ multiplex PCR. The sample lists some 700,000 clones; approximately 85% were seen once. The data stem from a study of shared T cell receptors in the human thymus. After removal of 2 bases from V and 7 bases from J, the junction contained 10 bases not matched to a gene. The CDR3 totals 16 residues. CDR1 and CDR2 (germline): MGHDK, SYGVNS. The same data also went into a second study, on human thymus T cells. That paper states: Immunologically healthy infants in Finland undergoing congenital heart defect surgery were the donors. Corrective cardiac operations yielded the resected thymus tissue. Use of V and J genes seemed skewed within the thymic and blood repertoires. Among unrelated individuals, related research reported thymic repertoires that overlapped highly.

The sequence derives from a girl under three years old with a congenital heart defect. The V and J genes are TRBV25-1 and TRBJ2-1; 8 positions agree with TRBD2. The sequenced sample was thymocytes. CDR3 nucleotide sequence: TGTGCCAGCAGTGAACGCCCGGGACTAGTTGAAAATGAGCAGTTCTTC. Protein: CASSERPGLVENEQFF.